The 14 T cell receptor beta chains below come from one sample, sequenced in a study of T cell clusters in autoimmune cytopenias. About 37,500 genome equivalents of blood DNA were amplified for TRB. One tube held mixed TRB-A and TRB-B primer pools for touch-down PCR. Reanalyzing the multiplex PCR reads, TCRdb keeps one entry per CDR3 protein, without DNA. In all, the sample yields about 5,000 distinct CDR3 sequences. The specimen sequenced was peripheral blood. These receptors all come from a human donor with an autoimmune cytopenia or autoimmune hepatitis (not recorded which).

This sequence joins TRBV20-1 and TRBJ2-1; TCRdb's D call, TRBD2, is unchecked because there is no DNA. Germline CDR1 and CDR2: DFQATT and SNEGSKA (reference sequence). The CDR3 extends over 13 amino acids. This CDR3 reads CSARGDFNNEQFF.

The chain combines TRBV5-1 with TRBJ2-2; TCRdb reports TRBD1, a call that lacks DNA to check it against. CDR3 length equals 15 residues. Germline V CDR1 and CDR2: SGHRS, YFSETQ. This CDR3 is CASSMRTGLTGELFF.

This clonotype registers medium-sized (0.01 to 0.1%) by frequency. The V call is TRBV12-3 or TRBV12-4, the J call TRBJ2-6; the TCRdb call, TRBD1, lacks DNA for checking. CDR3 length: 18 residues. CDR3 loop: CASSSPGQGLAGANVLTF.

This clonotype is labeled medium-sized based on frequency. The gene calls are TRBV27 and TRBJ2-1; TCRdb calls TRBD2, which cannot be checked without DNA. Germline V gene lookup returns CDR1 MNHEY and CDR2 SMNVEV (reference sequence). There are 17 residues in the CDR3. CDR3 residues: CASRPPFSGPSYNEQFF.

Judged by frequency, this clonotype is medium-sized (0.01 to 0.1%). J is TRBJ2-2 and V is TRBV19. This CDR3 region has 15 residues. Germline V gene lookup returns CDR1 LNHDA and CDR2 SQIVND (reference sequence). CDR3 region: CASSTSGLNTGELFF.

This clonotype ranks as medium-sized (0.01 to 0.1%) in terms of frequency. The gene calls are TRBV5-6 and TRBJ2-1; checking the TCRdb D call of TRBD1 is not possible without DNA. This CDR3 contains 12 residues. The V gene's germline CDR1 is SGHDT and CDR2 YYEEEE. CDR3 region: CASSPRQNEQFF.

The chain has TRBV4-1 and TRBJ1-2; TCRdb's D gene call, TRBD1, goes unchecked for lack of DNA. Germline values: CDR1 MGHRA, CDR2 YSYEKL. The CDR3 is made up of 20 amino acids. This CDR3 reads CASSQIQPIGQGLTNYGYTF.

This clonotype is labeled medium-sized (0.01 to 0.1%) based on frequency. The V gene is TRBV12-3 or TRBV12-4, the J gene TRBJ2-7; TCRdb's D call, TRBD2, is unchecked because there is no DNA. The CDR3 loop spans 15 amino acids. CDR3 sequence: CASSKRTSGTQEQYF.

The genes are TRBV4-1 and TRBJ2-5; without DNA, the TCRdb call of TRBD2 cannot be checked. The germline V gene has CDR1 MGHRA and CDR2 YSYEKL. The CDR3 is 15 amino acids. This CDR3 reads CASSLSITGRETQYF.

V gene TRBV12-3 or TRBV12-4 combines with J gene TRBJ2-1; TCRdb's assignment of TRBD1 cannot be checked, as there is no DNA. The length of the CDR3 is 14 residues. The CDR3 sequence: CASSLTPGYGEQFF.

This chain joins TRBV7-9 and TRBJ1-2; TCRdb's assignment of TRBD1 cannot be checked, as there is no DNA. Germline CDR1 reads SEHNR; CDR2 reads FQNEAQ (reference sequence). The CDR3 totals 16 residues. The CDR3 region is CASSRSARWGFHGYTF.

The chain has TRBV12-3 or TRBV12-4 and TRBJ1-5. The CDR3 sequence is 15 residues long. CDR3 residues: CASSLALRPDQPQHF.

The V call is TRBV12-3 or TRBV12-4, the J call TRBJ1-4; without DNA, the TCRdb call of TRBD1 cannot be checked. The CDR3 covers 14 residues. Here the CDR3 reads CASSLDRGVEKLFF.

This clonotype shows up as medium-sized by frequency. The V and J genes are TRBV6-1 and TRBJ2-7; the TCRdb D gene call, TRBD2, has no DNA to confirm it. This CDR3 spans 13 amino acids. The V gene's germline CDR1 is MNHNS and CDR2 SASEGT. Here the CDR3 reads CASARTSSYEQYF.